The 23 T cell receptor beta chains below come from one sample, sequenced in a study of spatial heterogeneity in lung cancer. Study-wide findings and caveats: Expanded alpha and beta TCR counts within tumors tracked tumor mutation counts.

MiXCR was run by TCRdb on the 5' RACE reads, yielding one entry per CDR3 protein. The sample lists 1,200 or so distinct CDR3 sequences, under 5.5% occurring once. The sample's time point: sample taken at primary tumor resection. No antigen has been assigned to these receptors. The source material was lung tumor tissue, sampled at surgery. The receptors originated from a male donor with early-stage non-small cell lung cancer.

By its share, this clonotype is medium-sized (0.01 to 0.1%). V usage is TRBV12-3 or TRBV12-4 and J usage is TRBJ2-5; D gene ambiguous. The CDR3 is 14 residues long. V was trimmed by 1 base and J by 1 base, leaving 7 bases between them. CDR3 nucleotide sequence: TGTGCCAGCAGTTTAGGGAGAATCCAAGAGACCCAGTACTTC. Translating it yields CASSLGRIQETQYF.

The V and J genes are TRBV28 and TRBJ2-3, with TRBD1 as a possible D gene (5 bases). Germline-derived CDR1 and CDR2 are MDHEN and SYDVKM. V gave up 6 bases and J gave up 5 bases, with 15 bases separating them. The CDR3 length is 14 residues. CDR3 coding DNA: TGTGCCAGCAGAATCCAGGGAAATGGAGATACGCAGTATTTT. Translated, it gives CASRIQGNGDTQYF.

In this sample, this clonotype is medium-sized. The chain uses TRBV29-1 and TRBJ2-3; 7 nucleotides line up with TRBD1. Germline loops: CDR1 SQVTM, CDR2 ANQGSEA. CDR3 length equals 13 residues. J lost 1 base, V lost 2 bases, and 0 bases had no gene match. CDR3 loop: CSVETGGTDTQYF. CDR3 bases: TGCAGCGTTGAAACAGGGGGCACAGATACGCAGTATTTT.

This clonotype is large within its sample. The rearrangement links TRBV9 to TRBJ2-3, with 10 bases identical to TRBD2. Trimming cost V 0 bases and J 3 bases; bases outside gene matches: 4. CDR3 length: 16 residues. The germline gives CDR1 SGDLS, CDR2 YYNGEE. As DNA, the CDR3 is TGTGCCAGCAGCGTAGCCCCAGCGGGAGGGACAGATACGCAGTATTTT. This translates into CASSVAPAGGTDTQYF.

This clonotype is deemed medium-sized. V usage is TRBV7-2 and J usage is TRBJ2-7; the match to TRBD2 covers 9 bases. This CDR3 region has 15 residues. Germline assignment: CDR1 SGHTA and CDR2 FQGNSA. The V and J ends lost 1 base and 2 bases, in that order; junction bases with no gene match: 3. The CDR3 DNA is TGTGCCAGCAGCTTAGTAGCGGGAGAGACCTACGAGCAGTACTTC. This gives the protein CASSLVAGETYEQYF.

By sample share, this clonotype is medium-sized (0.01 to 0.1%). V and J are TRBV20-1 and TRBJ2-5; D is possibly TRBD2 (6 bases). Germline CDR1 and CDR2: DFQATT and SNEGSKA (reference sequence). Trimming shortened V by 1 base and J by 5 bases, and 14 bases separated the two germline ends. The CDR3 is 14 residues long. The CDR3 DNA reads TGCAGTGCTAGAGGCGGGGCCGGGTTTGAGACCCAGTACTTC. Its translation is CSARGGAGFETQYF.

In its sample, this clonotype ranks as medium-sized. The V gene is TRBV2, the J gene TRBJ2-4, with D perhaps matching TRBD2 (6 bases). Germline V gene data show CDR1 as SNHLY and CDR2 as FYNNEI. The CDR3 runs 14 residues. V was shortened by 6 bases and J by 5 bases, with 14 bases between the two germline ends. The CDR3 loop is CASRGGGEQNIQYF. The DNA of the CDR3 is TGTGCCAGCAGGGGGGGAGGAGAACAAAACATTCAGTACTTC.

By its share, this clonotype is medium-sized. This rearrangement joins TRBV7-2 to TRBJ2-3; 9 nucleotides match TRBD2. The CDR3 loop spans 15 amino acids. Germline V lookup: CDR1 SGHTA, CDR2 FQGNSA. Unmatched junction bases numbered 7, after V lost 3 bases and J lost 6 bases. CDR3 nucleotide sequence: TGTGCCAGCAGCTTCTTAGCGGGAGTAGGGGATACGCAGTATTTT. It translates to CASSFLAGVGDTQYF.

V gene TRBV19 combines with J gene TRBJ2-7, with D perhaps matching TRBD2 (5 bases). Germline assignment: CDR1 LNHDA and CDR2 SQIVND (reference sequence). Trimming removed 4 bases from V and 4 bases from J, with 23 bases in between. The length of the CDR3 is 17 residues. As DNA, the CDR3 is TGTGCCAGTAGTACCCAGAACGGCGCTAGCTGGGAATACGAGCAGTACTTC. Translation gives CASSTQNGASWEYEQYF.

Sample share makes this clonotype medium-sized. The CDR3 is CASSDGTSGSVWGNEQFF. DNA for the CDR3: TGTGCCAGCAGCGATGGGACTAGCGGGAGCGTTTGGGGCAATGAGCAGTTCTTC. The J gene is TRBJ2-1, the V gene TRBV9; 14 nucleotides align to TRBD2. Trimming took 3 bases from V and 6 from J; bases not matched to a gene: 11. Germline-derived CDR1 and CDR2 are SGDLS and YYNGEE. The CDR3 is made up of 18 amino acids.

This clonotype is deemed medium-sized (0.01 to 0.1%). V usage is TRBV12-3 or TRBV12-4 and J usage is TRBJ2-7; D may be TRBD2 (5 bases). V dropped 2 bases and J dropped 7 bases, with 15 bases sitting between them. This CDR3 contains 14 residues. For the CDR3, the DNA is TGTGCCAGCAGTTTAAATGTGAGGGTTGAAGAGCAGTACTTC. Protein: CASSLNVRVEEQYF.

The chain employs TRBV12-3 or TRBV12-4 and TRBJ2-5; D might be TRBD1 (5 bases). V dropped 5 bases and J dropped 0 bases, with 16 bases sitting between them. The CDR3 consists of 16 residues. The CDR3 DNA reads TGTGCCAGCAGTCTCCAGGGTATTGGGGACCAAGAGACCCAGTACTTC. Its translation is CASSLQGIGDQETQYF.

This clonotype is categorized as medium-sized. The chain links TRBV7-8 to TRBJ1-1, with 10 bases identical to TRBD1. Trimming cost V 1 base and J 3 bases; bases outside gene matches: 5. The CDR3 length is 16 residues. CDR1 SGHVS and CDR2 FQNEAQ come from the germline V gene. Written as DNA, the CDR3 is TGTGCCAGCAGCTTAGTTTCGGGACAGGGGTACACTGAAGCTTTCTTT. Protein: CASSLVSGQGYTEAFF.

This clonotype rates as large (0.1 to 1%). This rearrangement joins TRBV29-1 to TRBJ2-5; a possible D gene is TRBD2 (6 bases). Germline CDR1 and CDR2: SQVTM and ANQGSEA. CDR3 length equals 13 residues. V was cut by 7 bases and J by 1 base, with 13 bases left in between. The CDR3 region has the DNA TGCAGCGCAAAGGAGGGCTTCCAAGAGACCCAGTACTTC. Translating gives CSAKEGFQETQYF.

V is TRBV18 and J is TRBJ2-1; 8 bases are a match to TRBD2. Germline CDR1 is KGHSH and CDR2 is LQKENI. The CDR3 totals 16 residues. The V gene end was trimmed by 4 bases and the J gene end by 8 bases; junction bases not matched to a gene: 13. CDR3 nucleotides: TGTGCCAGCTCACTAAATCCCGGGACTAGAAGCTATGAGCAGTTCTTC. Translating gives CASSLNPGTRSYEQFF.

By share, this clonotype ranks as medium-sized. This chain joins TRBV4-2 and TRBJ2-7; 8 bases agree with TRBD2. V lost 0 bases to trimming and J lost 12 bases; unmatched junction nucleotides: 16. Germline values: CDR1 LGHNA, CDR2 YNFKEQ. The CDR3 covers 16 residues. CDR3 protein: CASSQEISGVPPPAYF. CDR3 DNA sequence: TGTGCCAGCAGCCAAGAAATTAGCGGGGTGCCCCCTCCCGCGTACTTC.

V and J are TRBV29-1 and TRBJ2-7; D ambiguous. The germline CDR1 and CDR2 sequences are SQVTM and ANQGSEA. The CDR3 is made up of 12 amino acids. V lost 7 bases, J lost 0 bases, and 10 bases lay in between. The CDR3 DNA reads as TGCAGCGCTTCAGATTACTCCTACGAGCAGTACTTC. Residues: CSASDYSYEQYF.

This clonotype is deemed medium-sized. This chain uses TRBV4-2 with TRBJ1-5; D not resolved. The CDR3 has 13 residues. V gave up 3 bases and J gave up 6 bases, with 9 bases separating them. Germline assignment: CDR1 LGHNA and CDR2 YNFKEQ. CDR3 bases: TGTGCCAGCAGCCATGATGGTTTTCAGCCCCAGCATTTT. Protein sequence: CASSHDGFQPQHF.

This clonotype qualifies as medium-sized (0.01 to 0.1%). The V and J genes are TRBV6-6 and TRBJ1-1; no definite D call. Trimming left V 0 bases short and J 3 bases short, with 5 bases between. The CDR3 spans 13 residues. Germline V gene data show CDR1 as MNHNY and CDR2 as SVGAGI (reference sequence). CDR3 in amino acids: CASSYSLYTEAFF. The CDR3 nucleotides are TGTGCCAGCAGTTACTCCTTGTACACTGAAGCTTTCTTT.

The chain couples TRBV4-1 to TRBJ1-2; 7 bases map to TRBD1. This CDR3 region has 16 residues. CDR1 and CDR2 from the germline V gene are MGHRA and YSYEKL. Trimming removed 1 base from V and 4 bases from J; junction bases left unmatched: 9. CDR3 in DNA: TGCGCCAGCAGCCAAGTGGGGGACAGTAACCTCTATGGCTACACCTTC. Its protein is CASSQVGDSNLYGYTF.

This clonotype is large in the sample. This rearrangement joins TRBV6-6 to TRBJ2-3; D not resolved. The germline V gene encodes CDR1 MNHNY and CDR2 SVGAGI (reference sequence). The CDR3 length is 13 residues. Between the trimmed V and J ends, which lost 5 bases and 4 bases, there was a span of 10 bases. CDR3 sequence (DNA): TGTGCCAGCAGTCGGACCCGGGCAGATACGCAGTATTTT. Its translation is CASSRTRADTQYF.

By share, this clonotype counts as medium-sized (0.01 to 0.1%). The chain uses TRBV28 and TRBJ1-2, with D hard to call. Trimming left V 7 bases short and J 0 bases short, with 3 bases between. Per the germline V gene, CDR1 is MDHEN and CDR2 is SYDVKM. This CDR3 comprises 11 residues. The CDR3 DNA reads TGTGCCAGCAAATCTAACTATGGCTACACCTTC. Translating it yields CASKSNYGYTF.

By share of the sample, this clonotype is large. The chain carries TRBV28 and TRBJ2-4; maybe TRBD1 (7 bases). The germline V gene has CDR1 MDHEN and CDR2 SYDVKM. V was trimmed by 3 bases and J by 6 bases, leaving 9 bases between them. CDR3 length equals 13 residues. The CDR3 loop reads CASSLQGGNIQYF. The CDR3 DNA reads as TGTGCCAGCAGTTTGCAGGGGGGAAACATTCAGTACTTC.